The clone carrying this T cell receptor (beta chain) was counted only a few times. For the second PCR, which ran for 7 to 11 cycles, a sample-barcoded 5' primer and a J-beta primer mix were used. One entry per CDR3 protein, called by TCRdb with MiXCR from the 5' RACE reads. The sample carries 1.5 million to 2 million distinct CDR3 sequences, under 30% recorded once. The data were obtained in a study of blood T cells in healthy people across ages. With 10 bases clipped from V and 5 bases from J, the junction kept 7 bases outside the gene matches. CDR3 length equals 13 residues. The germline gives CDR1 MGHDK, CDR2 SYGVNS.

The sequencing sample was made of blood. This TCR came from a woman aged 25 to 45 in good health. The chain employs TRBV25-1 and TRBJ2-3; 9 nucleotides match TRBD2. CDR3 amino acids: CATRAGGGDTQYF. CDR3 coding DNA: TGTGCCACCCGAGCGGGAGGAGGAGATACGCAGTATTTT.